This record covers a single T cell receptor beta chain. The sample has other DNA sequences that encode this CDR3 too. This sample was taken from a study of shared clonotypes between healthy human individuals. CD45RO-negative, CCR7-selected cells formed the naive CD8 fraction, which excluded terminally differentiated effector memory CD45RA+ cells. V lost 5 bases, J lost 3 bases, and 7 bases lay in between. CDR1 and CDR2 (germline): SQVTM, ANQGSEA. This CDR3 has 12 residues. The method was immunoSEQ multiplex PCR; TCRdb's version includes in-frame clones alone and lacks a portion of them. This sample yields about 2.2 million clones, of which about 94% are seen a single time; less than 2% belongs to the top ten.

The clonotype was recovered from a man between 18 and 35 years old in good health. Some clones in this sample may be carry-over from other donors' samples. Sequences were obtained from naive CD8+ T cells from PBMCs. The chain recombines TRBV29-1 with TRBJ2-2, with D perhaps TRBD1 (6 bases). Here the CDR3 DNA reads TGCAGCGTTCGGACAGACACCGGGGAGCTGTTTTTT. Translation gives CSVRTDTGELFF.